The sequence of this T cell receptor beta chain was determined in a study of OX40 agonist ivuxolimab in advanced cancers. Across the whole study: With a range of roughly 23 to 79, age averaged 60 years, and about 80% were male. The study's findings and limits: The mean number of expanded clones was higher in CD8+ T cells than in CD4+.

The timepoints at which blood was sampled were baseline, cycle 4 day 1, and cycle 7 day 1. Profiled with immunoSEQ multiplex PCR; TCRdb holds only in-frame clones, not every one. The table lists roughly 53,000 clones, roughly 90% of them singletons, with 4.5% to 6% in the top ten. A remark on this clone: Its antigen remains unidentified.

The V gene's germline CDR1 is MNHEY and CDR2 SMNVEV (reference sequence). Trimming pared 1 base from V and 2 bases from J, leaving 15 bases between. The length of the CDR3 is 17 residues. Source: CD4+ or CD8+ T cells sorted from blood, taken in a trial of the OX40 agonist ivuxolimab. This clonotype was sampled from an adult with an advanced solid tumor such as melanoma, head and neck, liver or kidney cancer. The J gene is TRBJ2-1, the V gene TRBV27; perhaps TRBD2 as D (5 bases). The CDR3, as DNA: TGTGCCAGCAGTTTATATCCGGGCGGGCTCCCCTACAATGAGCAGTTCTTC. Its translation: CASSLYPGGLPYNEQFF.